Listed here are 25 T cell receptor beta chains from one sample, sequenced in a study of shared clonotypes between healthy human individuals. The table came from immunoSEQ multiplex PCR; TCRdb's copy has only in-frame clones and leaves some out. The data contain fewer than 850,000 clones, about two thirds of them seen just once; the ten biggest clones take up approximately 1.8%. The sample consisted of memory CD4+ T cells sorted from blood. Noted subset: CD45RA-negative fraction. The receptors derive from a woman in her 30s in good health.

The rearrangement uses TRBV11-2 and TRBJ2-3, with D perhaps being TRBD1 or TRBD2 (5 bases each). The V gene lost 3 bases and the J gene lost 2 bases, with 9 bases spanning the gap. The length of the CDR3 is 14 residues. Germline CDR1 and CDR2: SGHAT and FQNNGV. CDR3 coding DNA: TGTGCCAGCAGCTTGGGGGACGACACAGATACGCAGTATTTT. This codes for CASSLGDDTDTQYF.

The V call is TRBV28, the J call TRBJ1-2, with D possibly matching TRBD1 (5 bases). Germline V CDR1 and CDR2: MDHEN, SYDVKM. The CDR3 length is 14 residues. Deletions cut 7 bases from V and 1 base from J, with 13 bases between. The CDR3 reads CASKTPGVNYGYTF. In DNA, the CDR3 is TGTGCCAGCAAAACTCCGGGGGTTAACTATGGCTACACCTTC.

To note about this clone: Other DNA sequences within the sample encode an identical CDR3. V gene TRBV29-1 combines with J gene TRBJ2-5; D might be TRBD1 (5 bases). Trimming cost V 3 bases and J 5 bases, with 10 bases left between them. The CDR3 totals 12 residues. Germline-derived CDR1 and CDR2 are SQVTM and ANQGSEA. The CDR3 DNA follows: TGCAGCGTTGATCAGGGCGTGGAGACCCAGTACTTC. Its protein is CSVDQGVETQYF.

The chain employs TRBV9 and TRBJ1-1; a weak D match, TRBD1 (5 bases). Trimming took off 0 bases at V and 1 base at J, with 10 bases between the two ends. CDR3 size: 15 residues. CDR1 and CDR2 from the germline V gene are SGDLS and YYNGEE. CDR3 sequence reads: CASSVVAGTNTEAFF. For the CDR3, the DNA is TGTGCCAGCAGCGTAGTGGCAGGGACGAACACTGAAGCTTTCTTT.

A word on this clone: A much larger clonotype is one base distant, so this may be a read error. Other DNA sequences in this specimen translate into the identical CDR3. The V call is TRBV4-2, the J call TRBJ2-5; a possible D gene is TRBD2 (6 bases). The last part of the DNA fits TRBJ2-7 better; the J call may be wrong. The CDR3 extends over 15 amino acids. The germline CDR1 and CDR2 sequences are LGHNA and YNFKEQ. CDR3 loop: CASSQGLAETYEQYF. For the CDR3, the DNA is TGTGCCAGCAGCCAAGGGTTAGCGGAAACCTACGAGCAGTACTTC.

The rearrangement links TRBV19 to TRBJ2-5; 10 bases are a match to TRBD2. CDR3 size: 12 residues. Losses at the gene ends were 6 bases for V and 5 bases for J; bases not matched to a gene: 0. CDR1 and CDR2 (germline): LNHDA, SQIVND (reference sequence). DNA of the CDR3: TGTGCCAGTAGGGGACTAGCGGAGACCCAGTACTTC. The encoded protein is CASRGLAETQYF.

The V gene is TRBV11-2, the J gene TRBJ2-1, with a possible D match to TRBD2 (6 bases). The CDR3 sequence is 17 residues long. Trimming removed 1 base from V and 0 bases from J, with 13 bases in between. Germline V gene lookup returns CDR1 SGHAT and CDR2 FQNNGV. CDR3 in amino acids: CASSLVRGFSSYNEQFF. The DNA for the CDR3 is TGTGCCAGCAGCTTAGTACGGGGGTTCAGCTCCTACAATGAGCAGTTCTTC.

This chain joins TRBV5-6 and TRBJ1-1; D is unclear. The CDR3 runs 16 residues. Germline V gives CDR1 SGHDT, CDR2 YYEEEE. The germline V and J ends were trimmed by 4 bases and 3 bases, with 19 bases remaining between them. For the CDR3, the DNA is TGTGCCAGCAGCACCTTCCCCCCAAGGGTGGACACTGAAGCTTTCTTT. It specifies CASSTFPPRVDTEAFF.

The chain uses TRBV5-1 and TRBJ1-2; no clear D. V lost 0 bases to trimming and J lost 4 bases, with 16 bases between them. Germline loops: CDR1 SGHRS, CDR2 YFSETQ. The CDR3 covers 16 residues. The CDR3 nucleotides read TGCGCCAGCAGCTTGGCCTTCCCGTCCAATTTCTATGGCTACACCTTC. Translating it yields CASSLAFPSNFYGYTF.

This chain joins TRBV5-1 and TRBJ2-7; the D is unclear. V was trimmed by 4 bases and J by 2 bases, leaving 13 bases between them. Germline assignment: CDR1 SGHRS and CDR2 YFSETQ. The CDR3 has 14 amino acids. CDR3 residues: CASSPREITYEQYF. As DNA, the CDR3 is TGCGCCAGCAGCCCCCGCGAAATCACCTACGAGCAGTACTTC.

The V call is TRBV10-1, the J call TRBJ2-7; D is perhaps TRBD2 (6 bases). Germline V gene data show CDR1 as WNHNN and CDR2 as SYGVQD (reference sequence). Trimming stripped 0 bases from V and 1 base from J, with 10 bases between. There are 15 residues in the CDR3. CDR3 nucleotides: TGCGCCAGCAGTGAGTCGGGGGGATTTTCCTACGAGCAGTACTTC. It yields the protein CASSESGGFSYEQYF.

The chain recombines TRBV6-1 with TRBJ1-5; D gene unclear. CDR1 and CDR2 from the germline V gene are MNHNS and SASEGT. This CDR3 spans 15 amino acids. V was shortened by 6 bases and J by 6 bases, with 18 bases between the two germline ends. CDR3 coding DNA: TGTGCCAGCAGCTTGTCGGGCCTCTGGCCTCAGCCCCAGCATTTT. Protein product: CASSLSGLWPQPQHF.

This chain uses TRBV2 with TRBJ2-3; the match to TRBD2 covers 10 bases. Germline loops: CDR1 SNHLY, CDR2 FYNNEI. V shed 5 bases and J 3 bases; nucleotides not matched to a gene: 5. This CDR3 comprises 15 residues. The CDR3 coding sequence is TGTGCCAGCAGTAGAGCGGGAGGGCTGACAGATACGCAGTATTTT. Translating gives CASSRAGGLTDTQYF.

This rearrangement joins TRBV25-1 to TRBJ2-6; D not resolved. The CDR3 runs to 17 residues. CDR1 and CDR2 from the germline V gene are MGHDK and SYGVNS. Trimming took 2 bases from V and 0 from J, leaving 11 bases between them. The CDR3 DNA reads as TGTGCCAGCAGTGAAAAGACTGGCCCCTCTGGGGCCAACGTCCTGACTTTC. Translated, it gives CASSEKTGPSGANVLTF.

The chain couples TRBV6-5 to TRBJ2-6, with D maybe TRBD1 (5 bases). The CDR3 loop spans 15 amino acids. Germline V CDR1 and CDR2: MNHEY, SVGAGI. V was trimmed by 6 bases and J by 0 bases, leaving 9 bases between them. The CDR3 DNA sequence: TGTGCCAGCAGCTCAGGGATCTCTGGGGCCAACGTCCTGACTTTC. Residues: CASSSGISGANVLTF.

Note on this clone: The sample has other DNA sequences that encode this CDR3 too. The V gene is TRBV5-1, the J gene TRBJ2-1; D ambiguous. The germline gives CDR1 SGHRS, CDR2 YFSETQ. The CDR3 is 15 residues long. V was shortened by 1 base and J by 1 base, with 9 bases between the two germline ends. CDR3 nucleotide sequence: TGCGCCAGCAGCTTGTCTTCCGGATCCTACAATGAGCAGTTCTTC. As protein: CASSLSSGSYNEQFF.

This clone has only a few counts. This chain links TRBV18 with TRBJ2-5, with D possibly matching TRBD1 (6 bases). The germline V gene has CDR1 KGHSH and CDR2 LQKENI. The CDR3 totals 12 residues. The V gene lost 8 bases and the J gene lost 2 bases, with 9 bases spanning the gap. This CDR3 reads CASRQDQETQYF. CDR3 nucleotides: TGTGCCAGCCGACAGGATCAAGAGACCCAGTACTTC.

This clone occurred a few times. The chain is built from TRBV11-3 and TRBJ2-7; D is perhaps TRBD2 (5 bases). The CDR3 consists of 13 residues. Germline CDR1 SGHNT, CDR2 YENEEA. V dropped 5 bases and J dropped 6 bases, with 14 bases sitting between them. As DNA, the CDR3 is TGTGCCAGCAGCCCCGAGACTCGGGGCGAGCAGTACTTC. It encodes CASSPETRGEQYF. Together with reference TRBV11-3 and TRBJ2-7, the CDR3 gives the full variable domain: EAGVVQSPRYKIIEKKQPVAFWCNPISGHNTLYWYLQNLGQGPELLIRYENEEAVDDSQLPKDRFSAERLKGVDSTLKIQPAELGDSAVYLCASSPETRGEQYFGPGTRLTVT.

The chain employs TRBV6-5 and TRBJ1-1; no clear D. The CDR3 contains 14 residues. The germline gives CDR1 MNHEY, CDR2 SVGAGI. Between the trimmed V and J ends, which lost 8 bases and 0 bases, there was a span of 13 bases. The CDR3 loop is CASGWGGMNTEAFF. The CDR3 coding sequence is TGTGCCAGCGGTTGGGGAGGAATGAACACTGAAGCTTTCTTT.

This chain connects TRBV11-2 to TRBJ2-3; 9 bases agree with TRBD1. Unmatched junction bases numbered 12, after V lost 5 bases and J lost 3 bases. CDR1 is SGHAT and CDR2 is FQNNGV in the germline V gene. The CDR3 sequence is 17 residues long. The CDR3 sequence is CASSLPPGQGLTDTQYF. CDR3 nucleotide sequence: TGTGCCAGCAGCCTCCCACCGGGACAGGGACTAACAGATACGCAGTATTTT.

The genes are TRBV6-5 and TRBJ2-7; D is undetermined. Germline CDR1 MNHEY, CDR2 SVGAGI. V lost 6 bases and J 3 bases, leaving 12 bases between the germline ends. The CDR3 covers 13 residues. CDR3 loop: CASRAGPNYEQYF. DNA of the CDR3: TGTGCCAGCAGGGCCGGACCGAACTACGAGCAGTACTTC.

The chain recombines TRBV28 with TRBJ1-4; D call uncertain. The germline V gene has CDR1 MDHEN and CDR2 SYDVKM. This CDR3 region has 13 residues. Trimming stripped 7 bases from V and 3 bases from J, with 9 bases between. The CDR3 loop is CASMGGSNEKLFF. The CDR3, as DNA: TGTGCCAGCATGGGCGGTTCTAATGAAAAACTGTTTTTT. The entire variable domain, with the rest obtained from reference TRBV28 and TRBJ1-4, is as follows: DVKVTQSSRYLVKRTGEKVFLECVQDMDHENMFWYRQDPGLGLRLIYFSYDVKMKEKGDIPEGYSVSREKKERFSLILESASTNQTSMYLCASMGGSNEKLFFGSGTQLSVL.

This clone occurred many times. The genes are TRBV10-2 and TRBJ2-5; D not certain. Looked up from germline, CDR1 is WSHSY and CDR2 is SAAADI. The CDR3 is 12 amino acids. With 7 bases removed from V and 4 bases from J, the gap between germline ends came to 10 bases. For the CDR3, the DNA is TGCGCCAGCAAAGTCGACTCAGAGACCCAGTACTTC. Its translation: CASKVDSETQYF.

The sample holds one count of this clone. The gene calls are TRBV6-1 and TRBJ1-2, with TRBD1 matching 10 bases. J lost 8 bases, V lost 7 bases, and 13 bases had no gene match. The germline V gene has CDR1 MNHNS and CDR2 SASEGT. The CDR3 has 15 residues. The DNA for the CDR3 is TGTGCCAGCACTCTTAGGGGACAGGGGATCTGGGGCTACACCTTC. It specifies CASTLRGQGIWGYTF.

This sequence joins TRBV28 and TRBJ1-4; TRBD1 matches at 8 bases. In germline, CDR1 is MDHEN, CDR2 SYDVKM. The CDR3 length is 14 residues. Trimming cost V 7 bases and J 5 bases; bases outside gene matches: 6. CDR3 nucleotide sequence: TGTGCCAGCAAAACAGGGGGTCGAAATGAAAAACTGTTTTTT. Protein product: CASKTGGRNEKLFF.